The next 10 T cell receptor beta chains were all read from a single sample in a study of a mutant IDH1 vaccine in newly diagnosed glioma. This table comes from immunoSEQ multiplex PCR, and its TCRdb copy is limited to in-frame clones, with some not included. The table includes fewer than 70,000 clones, about nine tenths detected once. The time point is: week 11, during vaccination. Doses of 300 ug of mutant IDH1 20-mer peptide were given with topical imiquimod. These receptors' antigens are unknown. Specimen: PBMCs, collected from a glioma patient whose treatment included an IDH1 peptide vaccine. The receptors were gathered from a man aged 35-49 years with glioma.

This clone came up a few times. V is TRBV7-9 and J is TRBJ2-1; D possibly corresponds to TRBD2 (5 bases). This CDR3 is built from 16 residues. The V gene lost 1 base and the J gene lost 8 bases, with 18 bases spanning the gap. CDR1 SEHNR and CDR2 FQNEAQ come from the germline V gene (reference sequence). The CDR3 protein is CASSLDGLANGDEQFF. For the CDR3, the DNA is TGTGCCAGCAGCTTAGATGGCCTAGCCAATGGGGATGAGCAGTTCTTC.

V usage is TRBV7-8 and J usage is TRBJ1-6, with a possible D match to TRBD1 (5 bases). Germline assignment: CDR1 SGHVS and CDR2 FQNEAQ. Trimming took off 1 base at V and 7 bases at J, with 8 bases between the two ends. The CDR3 loop spans 14 amino acids. The CDR3 sequence: CASSLEGANSPLHF. The DNA for the CDR3 is TGTGCCAGCAGCTTAGAAGGGGCGAATTCACCCCTCCACTTT.

This clone was observed a single time. This chain connects TRBV28 to TRBJ2-5; D not resolved. Germline CDR1 MDHEN, CDR2 SYDVKM. V was trimmed by 5 bases and J by 1 base, leaving 11 bases between them. The CDR3 length is 14 residues. The CDR3 here is CASSVVQVQETQYF. The CDR3 DNA reads as TGTGCCAGCAGTGTTGTTCAGGTCCAAGAGACCCAGTACTTC.

The chain uses TRBV5-4 and TRBJ2-5, with D tentatively TRBD1 (6 bases). Per the germline V gene, CDR1 is SGHNT and CDR2 is YYREEE (reference sequence). V dropped 4 bases and J dropped 5 bases, with 21 bases sitting between them. The CDR3 is 16 amino acids. The CDR3 loop is CASSLSWTASVETQYF. The CDR3 DNA follows: TGTGCCAGCAGCCTTTCCTGGACAGCTTCCGTGGAGACCCAGTACTTC.

V usage is TRBV6-1 and J usage is TRBJ1-4; possible D gene TRBD1, 5 bases. The CDR3 sequence is 13 residues long. V shed 9 bases and J shed 6 bases, with 14 bases lying between them. In germline, CDR1 is MNHNS, CDR2 SASEGT. In nucleotides, the CDR3 is TGTGCCAGTAAAGGGGTCAGGGATGAAAAACTGTTTTTT. Its protein is CASKGVRDEKLFF.

The count of this clone is one. The chain uses TRBV6-1 and TRBJ1-5; D gene ambiguous. The CDR3 is made up of 14 amino acids. The germline gives CDR1 MNHNS, CDR2 SASEGT. V shed 8 bases and J shed 0 bases, with 11 bases lying between them. CDR3 nucleotide sequence: TGTGCCAGCCGACGGTTCTATAGCAATCAGCCCCAGCATTTT. It codes for CASRRFYSNQPQHF.

A few counts support this clone. The rearrangement uses TRBV4-1 and TRBJ2-3; D perhaps matches TRBD2 (6 bases). The CDR3 loop spans 16 amino acids. Trimming took off 1 base at V and 5 bases at J, with 16 bases between the two ends. Germline V CDR1 and CDR2: MGHRA, YSYEKL. The CDR3 nucleotides read TGCGCCAGCAGCCAAGGACTAGGGAAGACCAAAGATACGCAGTATTTT. This gives the protein CASSQGLGKTKDTQYF.

This chain uses TRBV27 with TRBJ1-6, with TRBD1 as a possible D gene (5 bases). Trimming removed 5 bases at V and 14 bases at J, with 16 bases between. There are 13 residues in the CDR3. Per the germline V gene, CDR1 is MNHEY and CDR2 is SMNVEV (reference sequence). Here the CDR3 DNA reads TGTGCCAGCAGTCCCATAGCCCCGGGGGCCCTCCACTTT. Amino acid sequence: CASSPIAPGALHF.

This sequence joins TRBV28 and TRBJ1-5; 7 bases align to TRBD1. The germline V gene encodes CDR1 MDHEN and CDR2 SYDVKM. After removal of 5 bases from V and 0 bases from J, the junction contained 16 bases not matched to a gene. The CDR3 spans 19 residues. The CDR3 DNA sequence: TGTGCCAGCAGTCTCGATGTAGGGGGCTTGATCCATAGCAATCAGCCCCAGCATTTT. This sequence encodes CASSLDVGGLIHSNQPQHF.

The chain employs TRBV27 and TRBJ1-1; 11 nucleotides match TRBD1. Germline V gives CDR1 MNHEY, CDR2 SMNVEV (reference sequence). This CDR3 contains 16 residues. The J segment lost 1 base and the V segment lost 4 bases, leaving 5 bases of the junction unmatched. CDR3 nucleotides: TGTGCCAGCAGTTCCTGGACAGGGGGCACGAACACTGAAGCTTTCTTT. Residues: CASSSWTGGTNTEAFF.